A selection of T cell receptor beta chains follows, all from one sample in a study of cytomegalovirus exposure and HLA in healthy donors. Profiling relied on immunoSEQ multiplex PCR, and the TCRdb table lists in-frame clones only, not all of them. The sample includes around 350,000 clones, roughly 89% of them seen just once. Sequenced material: PBMCs. These receptors were obtained from a woman aged 18-29 years in good health and CMV-seronegative. The CDR3 runs from the conserved cysteine through the conserved F or W.

>TRBV11-2
CASSPGGTQYF
>TRBV4-2
CASSQSRADRSGNTIYF
>TRBV6-1
CASSERTSGGFAYEQYF
>TRBV4-2
CASSPHGILSGANVLTF
>TRBV27
CASSLIPGQIYGYTF
>TRBV5-4
CASSWDRGDTIYF
>TRBV6-5
CASSSTGAEKLFF
>TRBV28
CASSFLPDTPRNQPQHF
>TRBV2
CASVLRRPSTDTQYF
>TRBV4-1
CASSQRGRGRDEAFF
>TRBV4-1
CASSQGPAGRTPYGYTF
>TRBV13
CASSLRQGVGEQYF
>TRBV6-1
CASRIEQGTGSPLHF
>TRBV11-1
CASSFWGRAYNEQFF
>TRBV27
CASSFILAGNPRRYF
>TRBV7-9
CASQGETQYF
>TRBV4-1
CASSQPGQGGGYTF
>TRBV11-2
CASSTSTGGYGYTF
>TRBV9
CASSLHGGDTQYF
>TRBV29-1
CSVEGRWGTSGRYGEQFF
>TRBV9
CASSGAGGLGGEQYF
>TRBV5-4
CASSLKGGAGNTIYF
>TRBV5-1
CASSSSGVGETQYF
>TRBV27
CASSFIGRGEAFF
>TRBV7-9
CASSLMAGEAETQYF
>TRBV5-4
CASSLSGRTNEKLFF
>TRBV27
CASSAVRGARGYTF
>TRBV28
CASSLGQGYEQYF
>TRBV5-6
CASRTLTSGGMNEQFF
>TRBV7-8
CASSFLQEQFF
>TRBV28
CASSPRLAGGFQTQYF
>TRBV7-6
CASSPWTSGGYTDTQYF
>TRBV7-8
CASSLRGNQGRAFF
>TRBV4-1
CASSPKAGGSYNEQFF
>TRBV6-5
CASRPGQDYTEAFF
>TRBV6-1
CAAYGREGQPQHF
>TRBV9
CASSPPPSDEQFF
>TRBV9
CASSVTPWTSANTGELFF
>TRBV5-1
CASSYQTGNTGELFF
>TRBV5-4
CASTLFGSPYEQYF
>TRBV6-6
CASSWRDREYSPLHF
>TRBV1
CRTDLMKRLFF
>TRBV14
CASSYRIGRAATGELFF
>TRBV6-5
CASSYSLYSSYEQYF
>TRBV28
CASSLWNRGAFF
>TRBV2
CASSPSNEQFF